This T cell receptor (beta chain) was sequenced for a study of T cells in Graves' hyperthyroidism and ophthalmopathy. Findings and limits, study-wide: Most thyroid-expanded clonotypes above 0.001 were also found in blood. A model built on 13 V-J features separated ophthalmopathy from stable hyperthyroidism.

Diagnosis rested on symptoms, serum thyroxine and TRAb, thyroid ultrasound, and orbital computed tomography. The PBMCs were taken from under 12 ml of fresh peripheral blood. V trimming: 2 bases; J trimming: 7 bases; junction bases outside the gene matches: 8. The CDR3 is 16 amino acids. Germline CDR1 SNHLY, CDR2 FYNNEI. This clonotype was picked up many times. What it binds is unknown. It may be a read error: a sequence one base away is much more abundant. Because it lacks the conserved phenylalanine or tryptophan at the end, this CDR3 is likely a read error. What was amplified from RNA transcripts were TCR beta CDR3 regions. Carried out on the TCR CDR3, a first-round RT-PCR used the HTBI primer set. TCRdb reprocessed the multiplex PCR reads via MiXCR and lists one record per CDR3 protein. This table holds roughly 100,000 distinct CDR3 sequences, approximately 48% found once.

The source is a middle-aged man with Graves' hyperthyroidism. J is TRBJ2-1 and V is TRBV2; 10 bases align to TRBD1. The sequenced sample consisted of blood. The CDR3 DNA reads TGTGCCAGCAGTGAAAGGGGACAGGGGTTCGGGAATGAGCAGTTCCTC. This translates into CASSERGQGFGNEQFL.